This T cell receptor (beta chain) is from a study of blood T cell repertoires in COVID-19. Study in general: Some COVID-19 samples were acute and others convalescent; all came from the United States, Italy and Spain. PBMCs, B-cell-depleted T cells, or T cells provided the cDNA or gDNA that made up the material.

The CDR3 extends over 14 amino acids. CDR1 is SGHDT and CDR2 is YYEEEE in the germline V gene. Trimming left V 2 bases short and J 7 bases short, with 13 bases between. This clone is a singleton in its sample. As processed by the authors: Reference gene primer amplification gave estimated nucleated cell counts. Method: immunoSEQ multiplex PCR; TCRdb's copy keeps in-frame clones and lacks some. V, J and clone size reflect that table, while D and trimming were determined from the DNA. The data contain some 200,000 clones, 75% to 80% of them singletons. The sequenced sample consisted of peripheral blood. The chain employs TRBV5-6 and TRBJ1-5; tentatively, D is TRBD1 (5 bases). The sequence came from a woman aged 70 to 79 with acute or convalescent COVID-19. In nucleotides, the CDR3 is TGTGCCAGCAGCTTTGGATCAGGGTTACAGCCCCAGCATTTT. It yields the protein CASSFGSGLQPQHF.